This T cell receptor beta chain is from a study of blood T cell repertoires in COVID-19. Study at large: The cDNA or gDNA used as material had been derived from T cells, B-cell-depleted T cells, or PBMCs.

Only in-frame clones appear in the TCRdb table, and some are missing; sequencing was by immunoSEQ multiplex PCR. The repertoire holds roughly 330,000 clones, with more than 75% as singletons. There are 14 residues in the CDR3. The V gene lost 2 bases and the J gene lost 4 bases, with 6 bases spanning the gap. Germline V gene data show CDR1 as MDHEN and CDR2 as SYDVKM. Sequenced input: PBMCs or T cells enriched from blood (not recorded which). The chain is built from TRBV28 and TRBJ2-6; D call uncertain. The TCR originated in a woman aged 18-35 years who had recovered from COVID-19. CDR3 in DNA: TGTGCCAGCAGTTTACCCTCCGGGGCCAACGTCCTGACTTTC. Protein product: CASSLPSGANVLTF.